These 20 T cell receptor beta chains share one sample of origin, sequenced in a study of identical twins. TCRdb recomputed calls from the 5' RACE reads with MiXCR, one row per CDR3 protein. The data contain 350,000 to 450,000 distinct CDR3 sequences, about 18% of them seen just once; the ten biggest clones take up 12%. The specimen was naive T cells sorted from blood. The receptors come from a man aged 50-59 years in good health.

This clonotype was picked up many times. J is TRBJ2-1 and V is TRBV5-6; possible D gene TRBD2, 6 bases. This CDR3 region has 15 residues. The germline V gene encodes CDR1 SGHDT and CDR2 YYEEEE. V was pared by 1 base and J by 5 bases, with 13 bases between. This chain's CDR3 is CASSLRGIFNNEQFF. Written as DNA, the CDR3 is TGTGCCAGCAGCTTGCGGGGGATATTTAACAATGAGCAGTTCTTC.

This clonotype was picked up many times. CDR3 bases: TGCAGTGCTAGAGGAGGGACAGGGCTAGGTGATACGCAGTATTTT. Amino acids: CSARGGTGLGDTQYF. The rearrangement uses TRBV20-1 and TRBJ2-3, with 9 bases identical to TRBD1. Germline CDR1 is DFQATT and CDR2 is SNEGSKA (reference sequence). The junction had 8 bases not matched to a gene; V was cut back by 1 base and J by 6 bases. This CDR3 has 15 amino acids.

This chain connects TRBV4-3 to TRBJ2-3; D may be TRBD1 or TRBD2 (5 bases each). This CDR3 spans 17 amino acids. The ends were cut back, 0 bases at V and 0 bases at J, with 13 bases in the middle. Germline V CDR1 and CDR2: LGHNA, YSLEER. CDR3 coding DNA: TGCGCCAGCAGCCAAGATCCGGGGCCCCAGAGCACAGATACGCAGTATTTT. Amino acids: CASSQDPGPQSTDTQYF.

This chain's CDR3 is CASSLDRDVRIAFF. CDR3 DNA sequence: TGTGCCAGCAGCTTAGACCGGGACGTTAGGATAGCTTTCTTT. The chain combines TRBV11-1 with TRBJ1-1; D perhaps matches TRBD1 (5 bases). The CDR3 consists of 14 residues. The V end was cut by 1 base, the J end by 10 bases, with 16 bases between. Germline V lookup: CDR1 SGHAT, CDR2 FQDESV (reference sequence). The full variable domain, with the rest looked up from reference TRBV11-1 and TRBJ1-1, is EAEVAQSPRYKITEKSQAVAFWCDPISGHATLYWYRQILGQGPELLVQFQDESVVDDSQLPKDRFSAERLKGVDSTLKIQPAELGDSAMYLCASSLDRDVRIAFFGQGTRLTVV.

This clonotype occurred many times. V and J are TRBV18 and TRBJ2-1; tentatively, D is TRBD1 (6 bases). V was trimmed by 0 bases and J by 7 bases, leaving 10 bases between them. Germline CDR1 and CDR2: KGHSH and LQKENI. This CDR3 has 14 amino acids. CDR3 amino acids: CASSPPGTPNEQFF. The DNA for the CDR3 is TGTGCCAGCTCACCACCCGGGACACCGAATGAGCAGTTCTTC.

The genes are TRBV7-9 and TRBJ2-3; 12 nucleotides match TRBD2. V gave up 7 bases and J gave up 4 bases; unmatched junction bases: 9. This CDR3 region has 16 residues. The germline CDR1 and CDR2 sequences are SEHNR and FQNEAQ (reference sequence). Written as DNA, the CDR3 is TGTGCCAGCACCCCCATGACTAGCGGGAGCCCAGATACGCAGTATTTT. Protein: CASTPMTSGSPDTQYF.

This clonotype was counted at least ten times. The chain employs TRBV14 and TRBJ2-3; 8 nucleotides line up with TRBD2. Losses at the gene ends were 1 base for V and 6 bases for J; bases not matched to a gene: 6. This CDR3 is built from 15 residues. The V gene's germline CDR1 is SGHDN and CDR2 FVKESK. The CDR3 bases are TGTGCCAGCAGCCAAGGAACGGGAGGGCCTGATACGCAGTATTTT. This codes for CASSQGTGGPDTQYF.

The chain links TRBV4-3 to TRBJ2-7; D gene uncertain. Germline CDR1 is LGHNA and CDR2 is YSLEER. The V end lost 0 bases, the J end lost 5 bases, and 17 bases lay between the germline ends. CDR3 length: 16 amino acids. CDR3 sequence (DNA): TGCGCCAGCAGCCAAGATCCAAACTTCCCTATGGACGAGCAGTACTTC. Translation gives CASSQDPNFPMDEQYF.

At least ten counts were recorded for this clonotype. This chain uses TRBV5-1 with TRBJ2-3; D not certain. V shed 1 base and J shed 5 bases, with 5 bases lying between them. Germline V gene lookup returns CDR1 SGHRS and CDR2 YFSETQ. The CDR3 contains 12 residues. In DNA, the CDR3 is TGCGCCAGCAGCTTGTTAGGAGATACGCAGTATTTT. This sequence encodes CASSLLGDTQYF.

There are a few counts of this clonotype. The rearrangement uses TRBV4-2 and TRBJ1-6, with D tentatively TRBD1 (5 bases). Trimming left V 0 bases short and J 4 bases short, with 10 bases between. The CDR3 consists of 16 residues. Germline V CDR1 and CDR2: LGHNA, YNFKEQ. CDR3 in DNA: TGTGCCAGCAGCCAAGAGACGGGGGTTTATAATTCACCCCTCCACTTT. It codes for CASSQETGVYNSPLHF.

The chain links TRBV29-1 to TRBJ2-1; D is ambiguous. Germline V gene data show CDR1 as SQVTM and CDR2 as ANQGSEA. CDR3 length equals 12 residues. The V end lost 1 base, the J end lost 6 bases, and 7 bases lay between the germline ends. The DNA of the CDR3 is TGCAGCGTTGAAGGCAGCTTCAATGAGCAGTTCTTC. It is translated as CSVEGSFNEQFF.

This chain uses TRBV12-3 or TRBV12-4 with TRBJ2-5, with D unresolved. The CDR3 consists of 14 residues. V was clipped by 5 bases and J by 5 bases, with 15 bases between them. CDR3 DNA sequence: TGTGCCAGCAGTCCGATACGGCCCCGGGAGACCCAGTACTTC. Translated: CASSPIRPRETQYF.

This clonotype came up a few times. This sequence joins TRBV7-2 and TRBJ2-3, with a weak D call TRBD2 (5 bases). Per germline, CDR1 SGHTA and CDR2 FQGNSA. Trimming took off 4 bases at V and 4 bases at J, with 15 bases between the two ends. This CDR3 has 15 amino acids. CDR3 in amino acids: CASSSSGSSPDTQYF. DNA of the CDR3: TGTGCCAGCAGCTCCTCGGGTTCTAGCCCAGATACGCAGTATTTT.

This clonotype was detected a few times. The chain carries TRBV20-1 and TRBJ2-5, with D unclear. The CDR3 consists of 14 residues. With 0 bases removed from V and 0 bases from J, the gap between germline ends came to 8 bases. The V gene's germline CDR1 is DFQATT and CDR2 SNEGSKA (reference sequence). CDR3 residues: CSAREKWDQETQYF. In nucleotides, the CDR3 is TGCAGTGCTAGAGAAAAGTGGGACCAAGAGACCCAGTACTTC.

This clonotype was picked up one time. The chain links TRBV6-5 to TRBJ2-3; TRBD1 matches at 7 bases. The CDR3 consists of 14 residues. Germline CDR1 MNHEY, CDR2 SVGAGI. V lost 2 bases, J lost 5 bases, and 4 bases stayed unmatched. For the CDR3, the DNA is TGTGCCAGCAGTTACAGGGGGCGGAGAGATACGCAGTATTTT. As protein: CASSYRGRRDTQYF.

This clonotype was detected a few times. V usage is TRBV20-1 and J usage is TRBJ2-3; 8 nucleotides align to TRBD2. The length of the CDR3 is 14 residues. V lost 0 bases and J lost 7; bases outside the gene matches: 6. CDR1 is DFQATT, CDR2 SNEGSKA, per germline (reference sequence). CDR3 protein: CSARDREGRNTQYF. The CDR3 DNA is TGCAGTGCTAGAGATCGGGAGGGCCGTAATACGCAGTATTTT.

CDR3 sequence reads: CASSVNPVGAGGGDTQYF. CDR3 DNA sequence: TGTGCCAGCAGCGTAAACCCTGTAGGAGCGGGGGGCGGAGATACGCAGTATTTT. The chain recombines TRBV9 with TRBJ2-3; 9 bases fit TRBD2. The CDR3 totals 18 residues. Trimming cost V 1 base and J 5 bases; bases outside gene matches: 14. Germline lookup yields CDR1 SGDLS and CDR2 YYNGEE.

This clonotype came up many times. The CDR3 loop is CSATGQGTDYGYTF. The CDR3 DNA follows: TGCAGTGCTACGGGACAGGGGACCGACTATGGCTACACCTTC. The chain combines TRBV20-1 with TRBJ1-2; 10 bases agree with TRBD1. J was trimmed by 3 bases and V by 4 bases; bases with no gene match: 5. Looked up from germline, CDR1 is DFQATT and CDR2 is SNEGSKA (reference sequence). This CDR3 is built from 14 residues.

This rearrangement joins TRBV28 to TRBJ2-7; D gene ambiguous. The length of the CDR3 is 13 residues. Trimming removed 3 bases at V and 3 bases at J, with 9 bases between. Germline lookup yields CDR1 MDHEN and CDR2 SYDVKM. The CDR3 region is CASSFFENYEQYF. The CDR3 DNA follows: TGTGCCAGCAGTTTTTTTGAGAACTACGAGCAGTACTTC.

This clonotype was seen only a few times. This chain uses TRBV6-1 with TRBJ1-4, with D unclear. The ends were cut back, 6 bases at V and 5 bases at J, with 16 bases in the middle. Per the germline V gene, CDR1 is MNHNS and CDR2 is SASEGT. The CDR3 runs to 15 residues. CDR3 coding DNA: TGTGCCAGCAGCGATGGACGAGGGATAAATGAAAAACTGTTTTTT. Its translation: CASSDGRGINEKLFF.